A selection of T cell receptor beta chains follows, all from one sample in a study of response to subunit inactivated influenza vaccine. TCRdb reprocessed the RT-PCR reads via MiXCR and lists one record per CDR3 protein. Among a few hundred thousand distinct CDR3 sequences listed, about 20% were seen once. The sample here was PBMCs from blood, taken 21 months after vaccination. These receptors were obtained from a man between 50 and 69 years old who received an inactivated influenza vaccine. The CDR3 runs from the conserved cysteine through the conserved F or W. The D gene is left open where the match is weak. A clone size is listed for some rows: how often the clone was seen (once, few, many), or a class if it is expanded.

d_gene: NA; j_gene: TRBJ2-3; abundance: NA; v_gene: TRBV4-1; CDR3nt: TGCGCCAGCAGCCAAGCATATACGCAGTATTTT; CDR3aa: CASSQAYTQYF
d_gene: TRBD2; j_gene: TRBJ2-3; abundance: few; v_gene: TRBV20-1; CDR3nt: TGCAGTGCGTCGCTAGCGGGAGGAAGTACAGATACGCAGTATTTT; CDR3aa: CSASLAGGSTDTQYF
d_gene: NA; j_gene: TRBJ2-3; abundance: NA; v_gene: TRBV15; CDR3nt: TGTGCCACCAGCACAAGTCAGGGGTCCCCCACAGATACGCAGTATTTT; CDR3aa: CATSTSQGSPTDTQYF
d_gene: TRBD1; j_gene: TRBJ2-1; abundance: NA; v_gene: TRBV2; CDR3nt: TGTGCCAGCAGAACGGACAGGGGTAATGAGCAGTTCTTC; CDR3aa: CASRTDRGNEQFF
d_gene: TRBD1; j_gene: TRBJ1-4; abundance: many; v_gene: TRBV7-9; CDR3nt: TGTGCCAGCAGCACCAAGACAGGGTTAAATGAAAAACTGTTTTTT; CDR3aa: CASSTKTGLNEKLFF
d_gene: NA; j_gene: TRBJ1-4; abundance: few; v_gene: TRBV5-1; CDR3nt: TGCGCCAGCCGTTCAGGACATACTTTAAATGAAAAACTGTTTTTT; CDR3aa: CASRSGHTLNEKLFF
d_gene: TRBD2; j_gene: TRBJ2-3; abundance: NA; v_gene: TRBV12-3/TRBV12-4; CDR3nt: TGTGCCAGCAGTTTACTGCGGGGGGCCACAGATACGCAGTATTTT; CDR3aa: CASSLLRGATDTQYF
d_gene: NA; j_gene: TRBJ2-1; abundance: few; v_gene: TRBV6-2/TRBV6-3; CDR3nt: TGTGCCAGCAGTTCCCGGGACGGCTCCTACAATGAGCAGTTCTTC; CDR3aa: CASSSRDGSYNEQFF
d_gene: NA; j_gene: TRBJ1-5; abundance: NA; v_gene: TRBV6-2/TRBV6-3; CDR3nt: TGTGCCAGCAGCTCCCGACCGGGTTGGACGTCCCAGCATTTT; CDR3aa: CASSSRPGWTSQHF
d_gene: TRBD1; j_gene: TRBJ1-1; abundance: NA; v_gene: TRBV3-1; CDR3nt: TGTGCCAGCAGCAAACGCACAGGGGGTACGACTGAAGCTTTCTTT; CDR3aa: CASSKRTGGTTEAFF
d_gene: NA; j_gene: TRBJ1-4; abundance: many; v_gene: TRBV20-1; CDR3nt: TGCAGTGCTGGAAGGGAGTCGCGCGAAAAACTGTTTTTT; CDR3aa: CSAGRESREKLFF
d_gene: NA; j_gene: TRBJ2-2; abundance: few; v_gene: TRBV2; CDR3nt: TGTGCCACTGCGCTCTGGGACACCGGGGAGCTGTTTTTT; CDR3aa: CATALWDTGELFF
d_gene: NA; j_gene: TRBJ1-4; abundance: once; v_gene: TRBV7-6; CDR3nt: TGTGCCAGCAGCTTGGGGCAGGGGACGGCTAATGAAAAACTGTTTTTT; CDR3aa: CASSLGQGTANEKLFF
d_gene: TRBD1; j_gene: TRBJ2-3; abundance: NA; v_gene: TRBV7-9; CDR3nt: TGTGCCAGCAGCTCCTTTTATCTGACAGGGGAAGGAACAGATACGCAGTATTTT; CDR3aa: CASSSFYLTGEGTDTQYF